The 21 T cell receptor beta chains given below trace back to one sample, sequenced in a study of identical twins. TCRdb processed the 5' RACE reads anew with MiXCR; each CDR3 protein has one entry. The table has 690,000 or so distinct CDR3 sequences, 8% to 9% seen once. This same sample was also part of a study on yellow fever vaccine responses in identical twins.

The sample comprised PBMCs. These receptor sequences come from a woman under 30 in good health.

This clonotype turned up a few times. V and J are TRBV19 and TRBJ2-3, with D perhaps matching TRBD2 (5 bases). This CDR3 contains 15 residues. Germline values: CDR1 LNHDA, CDR2 SQIVND (reference sequence). V dropped 8 bases and J dropped 6 bases, with 21 bases sitting between them. The CDR3 region is CASPTDGPGWDTQYF. The CDR3 DNA is TGTGCCAGTCCCACCGATGGACCGGGGTGGGATACGCAGTATTTT.

This clonotype occurred a few times. The chain uses TRBV10-3 and TRBJ2-5; 10 nucleotides align to TRBD1. Germline values: CDR1 ENHRY, CDR2 SYGVKD. This CDR3 contains 16 residues. The junction had 6 bases not matched to a gene; V was cut back by 3 bases and J by 2 bases. CDR3 region: CAISDVGTGVQETQYF. The CDR3 DNA follows: TGTGCCATCAGTGATGTCGGGACAGGGGTTCAAGAGACCCAGTACTTC.

This clonotype was found many times. The chain combines TRBV6-1 with TRBJ2-1; 11 nucleotides line up with TRBD1. Trimming removed 6 bases from V and 5 bases from J; junction bases left unmatched: 12. The CDR3 is 17 amino acids. Germline loops: CDR1 MNHNS, CDR2 SASEGT. The CDR3 here is CASRSRDRGTNNNEQFF. The CDR3 DNA follows: TGTGCCAGCAGGTCCCGGGACAGGGGGACGAATAACAATGAGCAGTTCTTC.

This clonotype was recorded many times. V and J are TRBV6-1 and TRBJ2-7; TRBD2 matches 7 bases. With V trimmed by 10 bases and J by 1 base, 10 bases remained unmatched. This CDR3 is built from 14 residues. Germline assignment: CDR1 MNHNS and CDR2 SASEGT. Here the CDR3 DNA reads TGTGCCACTCGAGCCAGGGAGGGTTCCTACGAGCAGTACTTC. Amino acid sequence: CATRAREGSYEQYF.

In its sample, this clonotype was seen many times. The chain has TRBV12-3 or TRBV12-4 and TRBJ2-7, with D perhaps TRBD1 or TRBD2 (5 bases each). The germline V and J ends were trimmed by 6 bases and 0 bases, with 9 bases remaining between them. There are 13 residues in the CDR3. The CDR3 protein is CASRGPSSYEQYF. The CDR3 DNA reads TGTGCCAGCAGGGGACCTAGCTCCTACGAGCAGTACTTC.

This clonotype was seen ten or more times. The rearrangement links TRBV6-5 to TRBJ1-2, with D perhaps TRBD1 (5 bases). Germline values: CDR1 MNHEY, CDR2 SVGAGI. Trimming removed 2 bases from V and 2 bases from J, with 9 bases in between. The CDR3 totals 14 residues. Written as DNA, the CDR3 is TGTGCCAGCAGTTACGAGCGACAGAACTATGGCTACACCTTC. This translates into CASSYERQNYGYTF.

This chain connects TRBV20-1 to TRBJ2-3, with 9 bases that match TRBD1. With V trimmed by 1 base and J by 5 bases, 7 bases remained unmatched. This CDR3 contains 15 residues. The germline CDR1 and CDR2 sequences are DFQATT and SNEGSKA (reference sequence). The CDR3 is CSARVGTGRRDTQYF. Written as DNA, the CDR3 is TGCAGTGCTAGAGTCGGGACAGGGCGCAGAGATACGCAGTATTTT.

In this sample, this clonotype turned up many times. This chain joins TRBV4-2 and TRBJ2-7, with D possibly TRBD1 on 6 matching bases. Germline CDR1 LGHNA, CDR2 YNFKEQ. The ends were cut back, 4 bases at V and 0 bases at J, with 10 bases in the middle. The CDR3 sequence is 14 residues long. The CDR3 nucleotides are TGTGCCAGCAGCCCCTCAGGGGCCTCCTACGAGCAGTACTTC. The encoded protein is CASSPSGASYEQYF.

This clonotype was seen ten or more times. This chain connects TRBV12-3 or TRBV12-4 to TRBJ2-5; the D call may be TRBD1 or TRBD2 (5 bases each). The CDR3 totals 11 residues. V was clipped by 2 bases and J by 9 bases, with 7 bases between them. The CDR3 loop is CASSLWGSQYF. The CDR3 DNA reads TGTGCCAGCAGTTTATGGGGGTCCCAGTACTTC.

This clonotype has at least ten counts. The chain carries TRBV3-1 and TRBJ1-2; TRBD1 is a possible D gene (5 bases). Germline CDR1 reads LGHDT; CDR2 reads YNNKEL (reference sequence). This CDR3 comprises 15 residues. With 1 base removed from V and 4 bases from J, the gap between germline ends came to 13 bases. In DNA form, the CDR3 reads TGTGCCAGCAGCCAAGGGCAAGGGGCCCCCTATGGCTACACCTTC. Its translation: CASSQGQGAPYGYTF.

This clonotype was observed a few times. This rearrangement joins TRBV9 to TRBJ2-7; 9 nucleotides match TRBD1. V gave up 3 bases and J gave up 5 bases; unmatched junction bases: 9. The germline CDR1 and CDR2 sequences are SGDLS and YYNGEE. The CDR3 is made up of 15 amino acids. The CDR3 region is CASSATGQGSNEQYF. CDR3 sequence (DNA): TGTGCCAGCAGCGCCACTGGACAGGGGAGCAACGAGCAGTACTTC.

A few counts support this clonotype. The V and J genes are TRBV7-9 and TRBJ2-7; D not certain. CDR3 size: 14 residues. Germline-derived CDR1 and CDR2 are SEHNR and FQNEAQ (reference sequence). V was shortened by 1 base and J by 0 bases, with 7 bases between the two germline ends. CDR3 nucleotide sequence: TGTGCCAGCAGCTTAGGGGTATCCTCCTACGAGCAGTACTTC. Translated: CASSLGVSSYEQYF.

This clonotype was observed at least ten times. The chain has TRBV20-1 and TRBJ2-1; TRBD2 aligns across 15 bases. The length of the CDR3 is 16 residues. CDR1 DFQATT and CDR2 SNEGSKA come from the germline V gene (reference sequence). The V gene end was trimmed by 4 bases and the J gene end by 9 bases; junction bases not matched to a gene: 10. In DNA, the CDR3 is TGCAGTGCTAACCCGGGACTAGCGGGAGGCCGGGGTGAGCAGTTCTTC. Its protein product is CSANPGLAGGRGEQFF.

V usage is TRBV29-1 and J usage is TRBJ2-7; a possible D gene is TRBD2 (6 bases). The V end lost 3 bases, the J end lost 1 base, and 10 bases lay between the germline ends. Germline V CDR1 and CDR2: SQVTM, ANQGSEA. The CDR3 sequence is 13 residues long. The chain's CDR3 is CSVEGSGSYEQYF. CDR3 DNA sequence: TGCAGCGTTGAGGGTAGCGGTTCCTACGAGCAGTACTTC.

This clonotype showed up just a few times. V is TRBV20-1 and J is TRBJ2-7; 10 bases agree with TRBD1. With 6 bases clipped from V and 4 bases from J, the junction kept 6 bases outside the gene matches. Germline V gene sequence: CDR1 DFQATT, CDR2 SNEGSKA (reference sequence). The CDR3 has 13 residues. The CDR3 reads CSARDRGVYEQYF. DNA of the CDR3: TGCAGTGCCCGGGACAGGGGAGTTTACGAGCAGTACTTC.

The chain recombines TRBV20-1 with TRBJ2-3, with 7 bases fitting TRBD2. CDR1 DFQATT and CDR2 SNEGSKA come from the germline V gene (reference sequence). The J segment lost 3 bases and the V segment lost 6 bases, leaving 12 bases of the junction unmatched. The CDR3 spans 15 residues. CDR3 nucleotide sequence: TGCAGTGCCCTCTTTGGGGGAGGGCCGACAGATACGCAGTATTTT. As protein: CSALFGGGPTDTQYF.

This clonotype has more than one count but fewer than ten. J is TRBJ2-7 and V is TRBV7-2, with 9 positions matching TRBD1. The germline gives CDR1 SGHTA, CDR2 FQGNSA. V was clipped by 5 bases and J by 3 bases; unmatched bases: 8. This CDR3 is 15 amino acids long. The DNA for the CDR3 is TGTGCCAGCAGCGTCCAGGGACAGGGACACTACGAGCAGTACTTC. Protein product: CASSVQGQGHYEQYF.

The chain has TRBV20-1 and TRBJ2-3; 11 nucleotides agree with TRBD2. This CDR3 has 15 amino acids. The V gene's germline CDR1 is DFQATT and CDR2 SNEGSKA (reference sequence). The ends lost 6 bases at V and 1 base at J; junction bases unmatched: 6. CDR3 bases: TGCAGTGCCATTTCTAGCGGGGGGCGCACAGATACGCAGTATTTT. This encodes CSAISSGGRTDTQYF.

This clonotype has just a few counts. The rearrangement links TRBV27 to TRBJ2-5; no reliable D call. Germline-derived CDR1 and CDR2 are MNHEY and SMNVEV (reference sequence). V dropped 3 bases and J dropped 3 bases, with 11 bases sitting between them. The length of the CDR3 is 14 residues. This CDR3 is CASSFHGREETQYF. DNA of the CDR3: TGTGCCAGCAGTTTCCACGGAAGGGAAGAGACCCAGTACTTC.

This clonotype was counted ten times or more. V and J are TRBV2 and TRBJ2-7; TRBD2 is a possible D gene (6 bases). Germline loops: CDR1 SNHLY, CDR2 FYNNEI. CDR3 length equals 13 residues. Between the trimmed V and J ends, which lost 6 bases and 6 bases, there was a span of 15 bases. DNA of the CDR3: TGTGCCAGCAGCGACCGCGAGGAGGGCGAGCAGTACTTC. Translated, it gives CASSDREEGEQYF.

The chain employs TRBV20-1 and TRBJ2-3, with TRBD1 as a possible D gene (5 bases). Trimming shortened V by 6 bases and J by 0 bases, and 13 bases separated the two germline ends. The CDR3 length is 14 residues. Germline V gives CDR1 DFQATT, CDR2 SNEGSKA (reference sequence). The CDR3 nucleotides read TGCAGTGCCTTCGACAGAGTTAGCACAGATACGCAGTATTTT. Residues: CSAFDRVSTDTQYF.